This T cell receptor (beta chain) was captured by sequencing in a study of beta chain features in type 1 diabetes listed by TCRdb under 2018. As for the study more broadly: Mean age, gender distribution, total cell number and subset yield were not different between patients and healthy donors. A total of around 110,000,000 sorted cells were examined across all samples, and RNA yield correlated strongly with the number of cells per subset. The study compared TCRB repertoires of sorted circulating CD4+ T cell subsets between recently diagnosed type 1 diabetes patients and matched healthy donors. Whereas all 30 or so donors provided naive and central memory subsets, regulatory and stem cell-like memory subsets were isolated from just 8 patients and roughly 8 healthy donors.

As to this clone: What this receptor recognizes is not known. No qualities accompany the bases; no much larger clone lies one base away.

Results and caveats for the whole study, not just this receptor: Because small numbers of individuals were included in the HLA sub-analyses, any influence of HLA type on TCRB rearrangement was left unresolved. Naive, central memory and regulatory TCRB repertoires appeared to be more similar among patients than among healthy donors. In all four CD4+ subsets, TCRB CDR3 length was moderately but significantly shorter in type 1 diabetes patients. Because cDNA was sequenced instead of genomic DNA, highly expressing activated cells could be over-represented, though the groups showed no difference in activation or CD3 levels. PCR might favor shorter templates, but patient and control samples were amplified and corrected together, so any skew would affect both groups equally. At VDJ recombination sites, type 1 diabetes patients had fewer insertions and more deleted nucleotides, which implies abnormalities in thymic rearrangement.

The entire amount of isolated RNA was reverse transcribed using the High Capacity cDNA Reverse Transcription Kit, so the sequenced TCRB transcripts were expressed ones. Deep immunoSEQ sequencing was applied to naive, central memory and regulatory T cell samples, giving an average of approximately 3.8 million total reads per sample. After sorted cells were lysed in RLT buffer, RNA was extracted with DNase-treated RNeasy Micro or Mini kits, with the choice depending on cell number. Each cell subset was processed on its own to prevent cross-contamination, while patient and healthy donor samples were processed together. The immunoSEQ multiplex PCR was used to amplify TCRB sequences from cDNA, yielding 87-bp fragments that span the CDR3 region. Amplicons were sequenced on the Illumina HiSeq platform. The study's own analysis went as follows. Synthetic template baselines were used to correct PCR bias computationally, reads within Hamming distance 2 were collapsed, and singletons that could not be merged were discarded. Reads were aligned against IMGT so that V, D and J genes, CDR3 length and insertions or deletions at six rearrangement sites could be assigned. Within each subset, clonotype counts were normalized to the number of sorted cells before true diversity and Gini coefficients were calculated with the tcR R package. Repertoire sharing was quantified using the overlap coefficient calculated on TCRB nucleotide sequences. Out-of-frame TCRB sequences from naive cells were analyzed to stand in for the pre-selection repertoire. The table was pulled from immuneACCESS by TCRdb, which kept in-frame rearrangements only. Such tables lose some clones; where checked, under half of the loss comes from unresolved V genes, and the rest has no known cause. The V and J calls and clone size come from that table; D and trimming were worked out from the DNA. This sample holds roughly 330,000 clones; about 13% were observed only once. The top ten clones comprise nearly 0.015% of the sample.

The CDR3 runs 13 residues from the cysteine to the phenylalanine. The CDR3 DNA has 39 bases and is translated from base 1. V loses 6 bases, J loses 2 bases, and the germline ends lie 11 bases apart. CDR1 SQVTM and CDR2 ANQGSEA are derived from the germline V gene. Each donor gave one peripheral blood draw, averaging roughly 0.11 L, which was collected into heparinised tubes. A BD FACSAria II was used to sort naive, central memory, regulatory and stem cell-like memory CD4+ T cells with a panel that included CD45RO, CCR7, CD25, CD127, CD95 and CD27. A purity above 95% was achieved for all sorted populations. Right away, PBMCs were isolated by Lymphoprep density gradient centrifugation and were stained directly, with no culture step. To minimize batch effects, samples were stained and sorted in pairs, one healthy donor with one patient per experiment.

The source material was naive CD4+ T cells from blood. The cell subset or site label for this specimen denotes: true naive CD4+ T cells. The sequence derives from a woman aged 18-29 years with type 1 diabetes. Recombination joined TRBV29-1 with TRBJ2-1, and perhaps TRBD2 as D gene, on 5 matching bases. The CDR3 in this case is CSVGMRAYNEQFF. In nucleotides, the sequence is TGCAGCGTGGGGATGAGGGCCTACAATGAGCAGTTCTTC.